The 32 T cell receptor beta chains listed next were all sequenced from one sample in a study of shared clonotypes between healthy human individuals. Profiled with immunoSEQ multiplex PCR; TCRdb holds only in-frame clones, not every one. The sample has about 2 million clones, 95% seen once. Sequenced: naive CD4+ T cells sorted from blood. Regarding subset: CD45RA+ positively selected. Every receptor here comes from a man aged 18 to 29 in good health.

This chain joins TRBV10-3 and TRBJ1-5, with D perhaps TRBD1 (5 bases). CDR1 is ENHRY and CDR2 is SYGVKD in the germline V gene. The CDR3 is made up of 14 amino acids. V was clipped by 2 bases and J by 4 bases, with 9 bases between them. The chain's CDR3 is CAISERGVNQPQHF. CDR3 bases: TGTGCCATCAGTGAGAGAGGGGTGAATCAGCCCCAGCATTTT.

The chain couples TRBV11-2 to TRBJ1-4, with 10 positions matching TRBD1. Trimming at V came to 6 bases and at J to 6 bases, leaving 7 bases not matched to a gene. Germline CDR1 and CDR2: SGHAT and FQNNGV. The CDR3 runs to 15 residues. The DNA for the CDR3 is TGTGCCAGCAGACGATCCGGGACAGGGGATGAAAAACTGTTTTTT. This encodes CASRRSGTGDEKLFF.

Details on this clone: The sample has other DNA sequences that encode this CDR3 too. The rearrangement joins TRBV28 to TRBJ1-1; no reliable D call. Trimming shortened V by 6 bases and J by 0 bases, and 11 bases separated the two germline ends. The CDR3 runs to 14 residues. Germline CDR1 and CDR2: MDHEN and SYDVKM. The CDR3 is CASRETGMNTEAFF. The DNA of the CDR3 is TGTGCCAGCAGAGAGACTGGAATGAACACTGAAGCTTTCTTT.

The CDR3 loop reads CAISSGGATDTQYF. The CDR3 nucleotides are TGTGCCATCTCTAGCGGGGGTGCGACAGATACGCAGTATTTT. The genes are TRBV19 and TRBJ2-3; TRBD2 aligns across 10 bases. The CDR3 runs 14 residues. Unmatched junction bases numbered 7, after V lost 10 bases and J lost 3 bases. The germline gives CDR1 LNHDA, CDR2 SQIVND (reference sequence).

This rearrangement joins TRBV5-1 to TRBJ2-1; 9 positions match TRBD1. The CDR3 consists of 19 residues. Germline CDR1 is SGHRS and CDR2 is YFSETQ. V gave up 2 bases and J gave up 1 base; unmatched junction bases: 13. Here the CDR3 reads CASSLSGQGKIGSYNEQFF. The CDR3 nucleotides are TGCGCCAGCAGCTTATCTGGACAGGGGAAAATAGGGTCCTACAATGAGCAGTTCTTC.

There are a few counts of this clone. V is TRBV6-1 and J is TRBJ1-2; no clear D. Per germline, CDR1 MNHNS and CDR2 SASEGT. With 2 bases removed from V and 4 bases from J, the gap between germline ends came to 11 bases. The CDR3 is 14 amino acids. The CDR3 reads CASSELTDVYGYTF. The CDR3 coding sequence is TGTGCCAGCAGTGAATTAACTGATGTCTATGGCTACACCTTC.

The chain carries TRBV5-4 and TRBJ2-2; 7 bases map to TRBD2. Germline V gene lookup returns CDR1 SGHNT and CDR2 YYREEE (reference sequence). The CDR3 has 18 amino acids. Trimming at V came to 3 bases and at J to 4 bases, leaving 15 bases not matched to a gene. The CDR3 here is CASSSKRNGGSRTGELFF. In nucleotides, the CDR3 is TGTGCCAGCAGCTCGAAAAGGAATGGCGGGAGTCGCACCGGGGAGCTGTTTTTT.

This clone was counted once. This sequence joins TRBV30 and TRBJ2-1; D is unclear. The CDR3 sequence is 11 residues long. From germline, CDR1 is GTSNPN and CDR2 SVGIG (reference sequence). Trimming stripped 3 bases from V and 5 bases from J, with 5 bases between. DNA of the CDR3: TGTGCCTGGAGAGGCCACAATGAGCAGTTCTTC. As protein: CAWRGHNEQFF.

Details on this clone: Given a much more abundant clone one base away, this may be a read error. The J gene is TRBJ1-5, the V gene TRBV7-2, with D unresolved. Deletions cut 1 base from V and 6 bases from J, with 4 bases between. Germline lookup yields CDR1 SGHTA and CDR2 FQGNSA. This CDR3 is 12 amino acids long. The CDR3 coding sequence is TGTGCCAGCAGCTTAGAGGGTCAGCCCCAGCATTTT. It translates to CASSLEGQPQHF. The full variable domain, completed using reference TRBV7-2 and TRBJ1-5, is GAGVSQSPSNKVTEKGKDVELRCDPISGHTALYWYRQSLGQGLEFLIYFQGNSAPDKSGLPSDRFSAERTGGSVSTLTIQRTQQEDSAVYLCASSLEGQPQHFGDGTRLSIL.

V is TRBV6-6 and J is TRBJ1-1; the match to TRBD1 covers 7 bases. This CDR3 has 15 residues. The trim removed 6 bases at V and 3 bases at J, leaving 10 bases unmatched. Per the germline V gene, CDR1 is MNHNY and CDR2 is SVGAGI (reference sequence). DNA of the CDR3: TGTGCCAGCAGAACAGAGGGACAGCGTGACACTGAAGCTTTCTTT. It encodes CASRTEGQRDTEAFF.

V and J are TRBV7-9 and TRBJ2-1; D tentatively fits TRBD1 or TRBD2 (5 bases each). This CDR3 contains 16 residues. V lost 5 bases and J lost 0, with 14 bases in between. CDR1 is SEHNR and CDR2 is FQNEAQ in the germline V gene (reference sequence). The CDR3 reads CASSPGAGRSYNEQFF. Written as DNA, the CDR3 is TGTGCCAGCAGCCCCGGGGCAGGACGCTCCTACAATGAGCAGTTCTTC. The variable domain in full, completed from reference TRBV7-9 and TRBJ2-1, reads DTGVSQNPRHKITKRGQNVTFRCDPISEHNRLYWYRQTLGQGPEFLTYFQNEAQLEKSRLLSDRFSAERPKGSFSTLEIQRTEQGDSAMYLCASSPGAGRSYNEQFFGPGTRLTVL.

V gene TRBV18 combines with J gene TRBJ2-5; 12 bases fit TRBD1. After removal of 5 bases from V and 4 bases from J, the junction contained 11 bases not matched to a gene. In germline, CDR1 is KGHSH, CDR2 LQKENI. The length of the CDR3 is 17 residues. The CDR3 nucleotides read TGTGCCAGCTCAAAGGGACAGGGGGCTTACGAGGGAGAGACCCAGTACTTC. Encoded protein: CASSKGQGAYEGETQYF.

The V gene is TRBV13, the J gene TRBJ1-4; 7 bases fit TRBD1. Germline V gene data show CDR1 as PRHDT and CDR2 as FYEKMQ (reference sequence). After removal of 5 bases from V and 4 bases from J, the junction contained 10 bases not matched to a gene. This CDR3 region has 16 residues. The CDR3 loop is CASSRQGQGDNEKLFF. The CDR3 nucleotides are TGTGCCAGCAGCCGCCAGGGGCAGGGGGATAATGAAAAACTGTTTTTT. The full variable domain, rest sourced from reference TRBV13 and TRBJ1-4, is AAGVIQSPRHLIKEKRETATLKCYPIPRHDTVYWYQQGPGQDPQFLISFYEKMQSDKGSIPDRFSAQQFSDYHSELNMSSLELGDSALYFCASSRQGQGDNEKLFFGSGTQLSVL.

V and J are TRBV19 and TRBJ2-1; 12 nucleotides line up with TRBD1. CDR1 and CDR2 (germline): LNHDA, SQIVND (reference sequence). The CDR3 contains 22 residues. J gave up 2 bases and V 6 bases, and 23 bases lay outside the gene matches. The CDR3 is CASSTYPPGQGAGHLTYNEQFF. The DNA of the CDR3 is TGTGCCAGTAGCACATACCCCCCGGGACAGGGGGCCGGCCACCTTACCTACAATGAGCAGTTCTTC.

The chain combines TRBV6-6 with TRBJ2-3, with 8 bases matching TRBD2. This CDR3 comprises 15 residues. V shed 1 base, J shed 4 bases, and the junction held 4 bases outside the gene matches. Per germline, CDR1 MNHNY and CDR2 SVGAGI (reference sequence). CDR3 DNA sequence: TGTGCCAGCAGTTACTATGGCGGGGGGCCAGATACGCAGTATTTT. Its translation is CASSYYGGGPDTQYF.

This sequence joins TRBV4-3 and TRBJ1-4, with 8 bases aligning to TRBD1. CDR1 LGHNA and CDR2 YSLEER come from the germline V gene. V lost 0 bases to trimming and J lost 12 bases; unmatched junction nucleotides: 9. This CDR3 spans 15 amino acids. The CDR3 protein is CASSQEAQGARQLFF. In DNA form, the CDR3 reads TGCGCCAGCAGCCAAGAGGCGCAGGGGGCGAGGCAACTGTTTTTT.

The genes are TRBV30 and TRBJ2-7; perhaps TRBD2 as D (5 bases). The CDR3 loop spans 19 amino acids. Germline-derived CDR1 and CDR2 are GTSNPN and SVGIG (reference sequence). Trimming removed 1 base from V and 5 bases from J, with 30 bases in between. CDR3 sequence: CAWSAGYTTNRGRVNEQYF. DNA of the CDR3: TGTGCCTGGAGTGCAGGTTACACTACCAATAGAGGGCGAGTTAACGAGCAGTACTTC.

The rearrangement joins TRBV15 to TRBJ2-1; D ambiguous. Trimming cost V 3 bases and J 8 bases, with 17 bases left between them. CDR1 is LNHNV and CDR2 is YYDKDF in the germline V gene (reference sequence). The CDR3 covers 15 residues. The CDR3 loop reads CATSSPWTRADEQFF. Written as DNA, the CDR3 is TGTGCCACCAGCAGCCCGTGGACCCGCGCGGATGAGCAGTTCTTC. The full variable domain, its missing parts supplied by reference TRBV15 and TRBJ2-1, is DAMVIQNPRYQVTQFGKPVTLSCSQTLNHNVMYWYQQKSSQAPKLLFHYYDKDFNNEADTPDNFQSRRPNTSFCFLDIRSPGLGDTAMYLCATSSPWTRADEQFFGPGTRLTVL.

Only one count was recorded for this clone. The V and J genes are TRBV27 and TRBJ1-1; 7 bases are shared with TRBD1. V gave up 0 bases and J gave up 5 bases; unmatched junction bases: 3. The CDR3 runs to 14 residues. Germline CDR1 MNHEY, CDR2 SMNVEV (reference sequence). DNA for the CDR3: TGTGCCAGCAGTTTATCCCTGACAGGGACTGAAGCTTTCTTT. Its translation: CASSLSLTGTEAFF.

The J gene is TRBJ2-5, the V gene TRBV7-8, with TRBD2 matching over 7 bases. Germline V lookup: CDR1 SGHVS, CDR2 FQNEAQ. V lost 3 bases and J lost 5; bases outside the gene matches: 6. The CDR3 has 14 residues. CDR3 amino acids: CASSLAGEGETQYF. The CDR3 region has the DNA TGTGCCAGCAGCTTGGCGGGAGAGGGTGAGACCCAGTACTTC.

The V gene is TRBV7-9, the J gene TRBJ1-1; the match to TRBD1 covers 7 bases. Trimming removed 5 bases from V and 1 base from J; junction bases left unmatched: 7. The CDR3 has 15 amino acids. The germline V gene has CDR1 SEHNR and CDR2 FQNEAQ (reference sequence). Here the CDR3 DNA reads TGTGCCAGCAGCGCGACAGGGTCCCCGAACACTGAAGCTTTCTTT. Amino acid sequence: CASSATGSPNTEAFF.

The V and J genes are TRBV10-3 and TRBJ2-7; TRBD2 matches 11 bases. The J segment lost 1 base and the V segment lost 5 bases, leaving 4 bases of the junction unmatched. CDR3 length: 15 amino acids. The germline CDR1 and CDR2 sequences are ENHRY and SYGVKD. Written as DNA, the CDR3 is TGTGCCATCAGTACTAGCGGGAGCTTATCCTACGAGCAGTACTTC. It is translated as CAISTSGSLSYEQYF.

The chain links TRBV15 to TRBJ1-5; unclear D gene. The CDR3 is 12 residues long. Germline values: CDR1 LNHNV, CDR2 YYDKDF (reference sequence). V was trimmed by 1 base and J by 9 bases, leaving 7 bases between them. As DNA, the CDR3 is TGTGCCACCAGCAGAGCCCATGGGCCCCAGCATTTT. This sequence encodes CATSRAHGPQHF.

The chain carries TRBV5-6 and TRBJ1-2; 11 nucleotides align to TRBD1. The germline gives CDR1 SGHDT, CDR2 YYEEEE. This CDR3 is 14 amino acids long. The ends lost 0 bases at V and 6 bases at J; junction bases unmatched: 1. The CDR3 spells CASSLGTGGDGYTF. For the CDR3, the DNA is TGTGCCAGCAGCTTGGGGACAGGGGGCGATGGCTACACCTTC.

The chain combines TRBV10-3 with TRBJ2-4; D unresolved. Trimming took off 5 bases at V and 2 bases at J, with 13 bases between the two ends. The CDR3 loop spans 15 amino acids. CDR1 and CDR2 (germline): ENHRY, SYGVKD. DNA of the CDR3: TGTGCCATCAGTATACTTGACGGTCCCAAAAACATTCAGTACTTC. It is translated as CAISILDGPKNIQYF.

The gene calls are TRBV10-1 and TRBJ1-1; a possible D gene is TRBD1 (5 bases). V was clipped by 6 bases and J by 3 bases, with 11 bases between them. Per germline, CDR1 WNHNN and CDR2 SYGVQD (reference sequence). The CDR3 has 13 amino acids. For the CDR3, the DNA is TGCGCCAGCAGGTCAGGGCTCTACACTGAAGCTTTCTTT. Protein: CASRSGLYTEAFF.

Note on this clone: This CDR3 is also generated by other DNA sequences in the sample. V is TRBV5-1 and J is TRBJ1-4; 9 bases are a match to TRBD1. The germline V gene encodes CDR1 SGHRS and CDR2 YFSETQ. Trimming cost V 4 bases and J 7 bases; bases outside gene matches: 5. This CDR3 is built from 14 residues. The CDR3 here is CASSIGTGLEKLFF. Written as DNA, the CDR3 is TGCGCCAGCAGCATCGGGACAGGGCTTGAAAAACTGTTTTTT. Filled out from reference TRBV5-1 and TRBJ1-4, the complete variable domain reads KAGVTQTPRYLIKTRGQQVTLSCSPISGHRSVSWYQQTPGQGLQFLFEYFSETQRNKGNFPGRFSGRQFSNSRSEMNVSTLELGDSALYLCASSIGTGLEKLFFGSGTQLSVL.

The J gene is TRBJ1-1, the V gene TRBV7-9; 7 bases fit TRBD1. Trimming at V came to 2 bases and at J to 4 bases, leaving 4 bases not matched to a gene. The CDR3 loop spans 14 amino acids. Per the germline V gene, CDR1 is SEHNR and CDR2 is FQNEAQ (reference sequence). CDR3 protein: CASSLPDRPTEAFF. The CDR3 nucleotides are TGTGCCAGCAGCTTACCGGACAGGCCCACTGAAGCTTTCTTT.

V gene TRBV7-2 combines with J gene TRBJ2-1, with 7 nucleotides matching TRBD2. Per germline, CDR1 SGHTA and CDR2 FQGNSA. The V and J ends lost 5 bases and 5 bases, in that order; junction bases with no gene match: 6. CDR3 length: 14 amino acids. This CDR3 reads CASSPGTTNNEQFF. CDR3 in DNA: TGTGCCAGCAGCCCAGGGACTACCAACAATGAGCAGTTCTTC. The full variable domain, in which reference TRBV7-2 and TRBJ2-1 provide the parts outside the CDR3, is GAGVSQSPSNKVTEKGKDVELRCDPISGHTALYWYRQSLGQGLEFLIYFQGNSAPDKSGLPSDRFSAERTGGSVSTLTIQRTQQEDSAVYLCASSPGTTNNEQFFGPGTRLTVL.

The chain links TRBV6-5 to TRBJ2-7, with 9 positions matching TRBD2. The CDR3 covers 15 residues. In germline, CDR1 is MNHEY, CDR2 SVGAGI. V lost 6 bases to trimming and J lost 0 bases; unmatched junction nucleotides: 6. DNA of the CDR3: TGTGCCAGCAGAGATAGCGGGGGCTCCTCCTACGAGCAGTACTTC. Translation: CASRDSGGSSYEQYF.

The rearrangement uses TRBV5-6 and TRBJ2-5; 7 positions match TRBD1. The CDR3 loop spans 14 amino acids. Germline CDR1 SGHDT, CDR2 YYEEEE. V was clipped by 3 bases and J by 5 bases; unmatched bases: 7. CDR3 amino acids: CASSSTGERETQYF. The CDR3 bases are TGTGCCAGCAGCTCCACAGGGGAGCGGGAGACCCAGTACTTC. Combining the CDR3 with reference TRBV5-6 and TRBJ2-5 gives the whole variable domain DAGVTQSPTHLIKTRGQQVTLRCSPKSGHDTVSWYQQALGQGPQFIFQYYEEEERQRGNFPDRFSGHQFPNYSSELNVNALLLGDSALYLCASSSTGERETQYFGPGTRLLVL.

This chain connects TRBV21-1 to TRBJ2-7; the table names TRBD1, a call not compared with the DNA. TRBV21-1 constitutes a pseudogene. The CDR3 spans 13 residues. The CDR3 nucleotides are TGTGCCAGCAGCAAAGAGGTCAAAGGGGACAGCTACTTC. Its protein product is CASSKEVKGDSYF.